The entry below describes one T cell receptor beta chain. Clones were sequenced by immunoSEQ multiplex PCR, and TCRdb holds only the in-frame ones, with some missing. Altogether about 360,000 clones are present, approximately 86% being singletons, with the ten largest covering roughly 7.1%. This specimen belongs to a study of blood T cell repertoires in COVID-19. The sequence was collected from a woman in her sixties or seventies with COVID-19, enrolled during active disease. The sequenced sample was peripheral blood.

CDR3 sequence reads: CASSSTSGTDTQYF. In DNA form, the CDR3 reads TGTGCCAGCAGCTCGACTAGCGGCACAGATACGCAGTATTTT. J is TRBJ2-3 and V is TRBV7-6; the match to TRBD2 covers 8 bases. Germline CDR1 is SGHVS and CDR2 is FNYEAQ. This CDR3 spans 14 amino acids. V trimming: 4 bases; J trimming: 1 base; junction bases outside the gene matches: 1.